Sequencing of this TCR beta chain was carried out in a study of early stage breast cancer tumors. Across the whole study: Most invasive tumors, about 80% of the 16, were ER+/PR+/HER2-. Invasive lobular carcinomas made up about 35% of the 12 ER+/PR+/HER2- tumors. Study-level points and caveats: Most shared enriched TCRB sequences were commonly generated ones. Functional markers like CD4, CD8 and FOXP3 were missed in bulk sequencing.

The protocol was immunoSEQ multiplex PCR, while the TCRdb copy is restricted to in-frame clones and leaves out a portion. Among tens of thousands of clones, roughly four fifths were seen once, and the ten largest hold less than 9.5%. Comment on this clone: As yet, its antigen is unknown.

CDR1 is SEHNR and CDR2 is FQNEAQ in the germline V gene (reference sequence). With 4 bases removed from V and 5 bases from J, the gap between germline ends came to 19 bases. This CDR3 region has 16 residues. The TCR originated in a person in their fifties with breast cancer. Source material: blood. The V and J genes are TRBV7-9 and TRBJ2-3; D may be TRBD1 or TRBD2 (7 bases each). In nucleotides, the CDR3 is TGTGCCAGCAGCTACTACAGGGGAGGGTATGGAGATACGCAGTATTTT. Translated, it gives CASSYYRGGYGDTQYF.